This T cell receptor beta chain is drawn from a study of T cell changes during pregnancy in multiple sclerosis. The CDR3 has 13 residues. Germline trimming cut 7 bases from V and 1 base from J; bases unmatched to any gene: 6. Germline-derived CDR1 and CDR2 are SQVTM and ANQGSEA. The repertoire was sequenced with immunoSEQ multiplex PCR; TCRdb's copy has only in-frame clones and lacks some. Of around 80,000 clones listed, 94% are singletons. The source of this sequence is a female donor in good health, enrolled as a control in a pregnancy study. The sequencing used peripheral blood, collected in the second trimester of pregnancy. The chain couples TRBV29-1 to TRBJ1-1; TRBD1 matches 7 bases. The CDR3 coding sequence is TGCAGCGCCCACCGACAGGGGAACACTGAAGCTTTCTTT. Its protein product is CSAHRQGNTEAFF.